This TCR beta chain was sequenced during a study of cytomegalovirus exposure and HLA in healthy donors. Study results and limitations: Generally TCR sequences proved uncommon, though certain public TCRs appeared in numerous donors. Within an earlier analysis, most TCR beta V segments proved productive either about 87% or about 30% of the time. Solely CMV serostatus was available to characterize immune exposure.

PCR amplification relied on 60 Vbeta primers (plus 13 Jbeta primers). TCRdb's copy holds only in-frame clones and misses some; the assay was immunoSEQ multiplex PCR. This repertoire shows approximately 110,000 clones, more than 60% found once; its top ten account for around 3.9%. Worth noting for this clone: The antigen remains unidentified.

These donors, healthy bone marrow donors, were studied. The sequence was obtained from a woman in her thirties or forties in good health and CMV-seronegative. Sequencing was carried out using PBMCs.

CDR3 sequence (DNA): TGTGCCAGCAGCTTGGGTTGGCGGGGGGGCCGTTCCTCAGATACGCAGTATTTT. This translates into CASSLGWRGGRSSDTQYF. V is TRBV5-6 and J is TRBJ2-3; 9 nucleotides match TRBD2. Germline CDR1 reads SGHDT; CDR2 reads YYEEEE. The ends lost 0 bases at V and 4 bases at J; junction bases unmatched: 12. The CDR3 loop spans 18 amino acids.